A single sample is the source of the 11 T cell receptor beta chains below, sequenced in a study of cytomegalovirus exposure and HLA in healthy donors. Sequencing used immunoSEQ multiplex PCR; TCRdb keeps in-frame clones, though not all of them. The data contain more than 65,000 clones, 90% to 95% of them singletons. The sequenced sample was PBMCs. These receptors were obtained from a young man in good health and CMV-seronegative.

The rearrangement links TRBV5-4 to TRBJ2-7; TRBD2 matches 13 bases. Germline CDR1 and CDR2: SGHNT and YYREEE (reference sequence). The junction had 7 bases not matched to a gene; V was cut back by 1 base and J by 6 bases. This CDR3 has 16 residues. The CDR3 loop is CASSLTSGRAYGEQYF. For the CDR3, the DNA is TGTGCCAGCAGCTTGACTAGCGGGAGGGCTTACGGCGAGCAGTACTTC.

The genes are TRBV19 and TRBJ2-2, with D unclear. The germline V gene encodes CDR1 LNHDA and CDR2 SQIVND (reference sequence). V lost 5 bases to trimming and J lost 9 bases, with 10 bases between them. CDR3 length: 12 residues. The CDR3 region has the DNA TGTGCCAGTAGTGTCGGGTATTGGGAGCTGTTTTTT. Encoded protein: CASSVGYWELFF.

The genes are TRBV30 and TRBJ2-1, with 11 bases that match TRBD2. The CDR3 runs 16 residues. V dropped 2 bases and J dropped 6; count of bases not matched to a gene: 9. The germline V gene encodes CDR1 GTSNPN and CDR2 SVGIG (reference sequence). In DNA, the CDR3 is TGTGCCTGGAGTCCGGGGTATAGCGGGGGGGCCAATGAGCAGTTCTTC. Its protein product is CAWSPGYSGGANEQFF.

This chain joins TRBV18 and TRBJ1-2; the D is unclear. The ends were cut back, 2 bases at V and 5 bases at J, with 6 bases in the middle. This CDR3 is built from 12 residues. Germline V gene lookup returns CDR1 KGHSH and CDR2 LQKENI. In DNA, the CDR3 is TGTGCCAGCTCACCAGCGGGGTATGGCTACACCTTC. This gives the protein CASSPAGYGYTF.

The gene calls are TRBV11-3 and TRBJ2-1, with 8 bases that match TRBD2. The CDR3 covers 16 residues. V lost 0 bases and J lost 10; bases outside the gene matches: 11. Looked up from germline, CDR1 is SGHNT and CDR2 is YENEEA. The CDR3 here is CASSLEFPSGSDEQFF. In DNA form, the CDR3 reads TGTGCCAGCAGCTTAGAGTTCCCCAGCGGGAGTGACGAGCAGTTCTTC.

The V and J genes are TRBV27 and TRBJ2-5; the D gene is possibly TRBD1 (5 bases). V lost 6 bases to trimming and J lost 2 bases, with 10 bases between them. From germline, CDR1 is MNHEY and CDR2 SMNVEV (reference sequence). The CDR3 is 13 amino acids. CDR3 bases: TGTGCCAGCAGCAGGGTGGGACAAGAGACCCAGTACTTC. As protein: CASSRVGQETQYF.

The chain joins TRBV6-1 to TRBJ2-4; 13 bases fit TRBD2. Trimming cost V 2 bases and J 7 bases; bases outside gene matches: 11. The length of the CDR3 is 18 residues. Germline V CDR1 and CDR2: MNHNS, SASEGT. CDR3 DNA sequence: TGTGCCAGCAGTGAAATCCCTACACTAGCGGGGGGGCGGAACATTCAGTACTTC. Its translation is CASSEIPTLAGGRNIQYF.

The V call is TRBV5-1, the J call TRBJ2-1; D remains ambiguous. The CDR3 has 16 amino acids. CDR1 and CDR2 (germline): SGHRS, YFSETQ. The germline V and J ends were trimmed by 0 bases and 0 bases, with 10 bases remaining between them. In nucleotides, the CDR3 is TGCGCCAGCAGCTTGGCCGTGAGGAGCTCCTACAATGAGCAGTTCTTC. It is translated as CASSLAVRSSYNEQFF. The full variable domain, in which reference TRBV5-1 and TRBJ2-1 provide the parts outside the CDR3, is KAGVTQTPRYLIKTRGQQVTLSCSPISGHRSVSWYQQTPGQGLQFLFEYFSETQRNKGNFPGRFSGRQFSNSRSEMNVSTLELGDSALYLCASSLAVRSSYNEQFFGPGTRLTVL.

V and J are TRBV18 and TRBJ2-7; D perhaps matches TRBD1 (5 bases). V was pared by 3 bases and J by 3 bases, with 9 bases between. The V gene's germline CDR1 is KGHSH and CDR2 LQKENI. The CDR3 is made up of 13 amino acids. The CDR3 bases are TGTGCCAGCTCACCCTCCGACAGCTACGAGCAGTACTTC. Translated, it gives CASSPSDSYEQYF.

The CDR3 nucleotides read TGCGCCAGCAGCTTCCGCAGGCGAAACACAGATACGCAGTATTTT. It is translated as CASSFRRRNTDTQYF. The chain links TRBV5-1 to TRBJ2-3, with no clear D. Looked up from germline, CDR1 is SGHRS and CDR2 is YFSETQ. V lost 2 bases to trimming and J lost 2 bases, with 12 bases between them. The CDR3 has 15 amino acids.

The chain couples TRBV4-2 to TRBJ2-3, with 11 bases fitting TRBD2. The CDR3 is 16 amino acids. Germline trimming cut 4 bases from V and 1 base from J; bases unmatched to any gene: 4. Germline V CDR1 and CDR2: LGHNA, YNFKEQ. The CDR3 sequence: CASSPGLADRTDTQYF. The CDR3 nucleotides read TGTGCCAGCAGCCCGGGACTAGCGGATCGCACAGATACGCAGTATTTT.